The 17 T cell receptor beta chains listed next were all sequenced from one sample in a study of monozygotic twins with cystic fibrosis. Repertoires were generated with immunoSEQ multiplex PCR, while TCRdb's copy carries only in-frame clones and drops some. This sample has tens of thousands of clones; under 95% occur once, and the top ten carry less than 0.2%. The sequencing input was blood. Receptors were obtained from a boy younger than 10 with cystic fibrosis.

The chain couples TRBV7-9 to TRBJ1-6; the match to TRBD1 covers 8 bases. J lost 2 bases, V lost 5 bases, and 5 bases had no gene match. This CDR3 has 16 amino acids. Germline loops: CDR1 SEHNR, CDR2 FQNEAQ (reference sequence). The DNA for the CDR3 is TGTGCCAGCAGCCACAGGGGGTACACCTATAATTCACCCCTCCACTTT. Its protein product is CASSHRGYTYNSPLHF.

The DNA of the CDR3 is TGTGCCAGCCGATCAGAGCGCAATCAGCCCCAGCATTTT. This encodes CASRSERNQPQHF. The chain uses TRBV2 and TRBJ1-5; no clear D. V was clipped by 8 bases and J by 2 bases, with 10 bases between them. CDR3 length: 13 amino acids. Germline V gene data show CDR1 as SNHLY and CDR2 as FYNNEI.

V is TRBV7-8 and J is TRBJ1-1, with a tentative D call TRBD1 (6 bases). The CDR3 spans 16 residues. V was cut by 9 bases and J by 0 bases, with 20 bases left in between. Germline CDR1 is SGHVS and CDR2 is FQNEAQ. CDR3 sequence: CASTTGLGDLNTEAFF. The CDR3 DNA sequence: TGTGCCAGTACAACAGGGTTGGGGGACTTGAACACTGAAGCTTTCTTT.

The chain combines TRBV5-4 with TRBJ2-3; D ambiguous. The CDR3 runs to 16 residues. CDR1 and CDR2 (germline): SGHNT, YYREEE (reference sequence). Trimming pared 4 bases from V and 0 bases from J, leaving 15 bases between. The CDR3: CASSQDYRRSTDTQYF. CDR3 DNA sequence: TGTGCCAGCAGCCAGGATTACAGACGAAGCACAGATACGCAGTATTTT.

The rearrangement links TRBV5-8 to TRBJ1-2, with D uncertain. Trimming took off 0 bases at V and 5 bases at J, with 8 bases between the two ends. The CDR3 is 13 amino acids. In germline, CDR1 is SGHTS, CDR2 YDEGEE. As DNA, the CDR3 is TGTGCCAGCAGCTTGGACAGTGGGTATGGCTACACCTTC. It yields the protein CASSLDSGYGYTF.

V gene TRBV19 combines with J gene TRBJ2-3; D tentatively fits TRBD1 or TRBD2 (6 bases each). Germline-derived CDR1 and CDR2 are LNHDA and SQIVND (reference sequence). V shed 3 bases and J shed 2 bases, with 12 bases lying between them. The CDR3 spans 15 residues. CDR3 coding DNA: TGTGCCAGTAGTATGTACGGGGGCCCCACAGATACGCAGTATTTT. It codes for CASSMYGGPTDTQYF.

The chain carries TRBV5-6 and TRBJ1-1, with 9 bases that match TRBD1. The CDR3 spans 15 residues. The germline V gene encodes CDR1 SGHDT and CDR2 YYEEEE. The V and J ends lost 0 bases and 3 bases, in that order; junction bases with no gene match: 3. The CDR3 nucleotides read TGTGCCAGCAGCTTGGGAGGACAGGGGTACACTGAAGCTTTCTTT. It is translated as CASSLGGQGYTEAFF.

The chain recombines TRBV18 with TRBJ2-2; D is possibly TRBD1 or TRBD2 (5 bases each). The V end lost 6 bases, the J end lost 3 bases, and 11 bases lay between the germline ends. The length of the CDR3 is 14 residues. Looked up from germline, CDR1 is KGHSH and CDR2 is LQKENI. CDR3 amino acids: CASSGTEDTGELFF. The CDR3, as DNA: TGTGCCAGCTCCGGGACCGAGGACACCGGGGAGCTGTTTTTT.

V gene TRBV19 combines with J gene TRBJ1-2; 9 bases are a match to TRBD1. J gave up 3 bases and V 4 bases, and 6 bases lay outside the gene matches. Germline V gene sequence: CDR1 LNHDA, CDR2 SQIVND (reference sequence). This CDR3 spans 15 amino acids. This CDR3 is CASSRDRDRDYGYTF. The CDR3, as DNA: TGTGCCAGTAGTAGGGACAGGGATCGGGACTATGGCTACACCTTC.

This clone was counted a single time. The J gene is TRBJ1-2, the V gene TRBV5-1; TRBD1 matches at 9 bases. Per germline, CDR1 SGHRS and CDR2 YFSETQ. The CDR3 totals 17 residues. V lost 3 bases to trimming and J lost 1 base; unmatched junction nucleotides: 10. The CDR3 nucleotides read TGCGCCAGCAGCTCCCCGACAGGGGGAGAATATAACTATGGCTACACCTTC. Its protein is CASSSPTGGEYNYGYTF.

The chain joins TRBV7-6 to TRBJ1-1, with 8 bases aligning to TRBD1. CDR3 length: 14 residues. The germline CDR1 and CDR2 sequences are SGHVS and FNYEAQ. The V gene end was trimmed by 5 bases and the J gene end by 1 base; junction bases not matched to a gene: 3. The CDR3 bases are TGTGCCAGCAGCCGAGGACAGGGGAACACTGAAGCTTTCTTT. Its translation is CASSRGQGNTEAFF.

This chain links TRBV6-4 with TRBJ2-2; D perhaps matches TRBD1 (6 bases). Between the trimmed V and J ends, which lost 1 base and 5 bases, there was a span of 14 bases. CDR1 and CDR2 from the germline V gene are MRHNA and SNTAGT. The CDR3 totals 16 residues. The CDR3 loop is CASSDLSRGPTGELFF. For the CDR3, the DNA is TGTGCCAGCAGTGACTTAAGCAGGGGACCAACCGGGGAGCTGTTTTTT.

This sequence joins TRBV15 and TRBJ1-1; D uncertain. Trimming removed 4 bases at V and 3 bases at J, with 3 bases between. Looked up from germline, CDR1 is LNHNV and CDR2 is YYDKDF (reference sequence). This CDR3 spans 11 amino acids. The CDR3 DNA follows: TGTGCCACCAGCACCTACACTGAAGCTTTCTTT. The encoded protein is CATSTYTEAFF. The full variable domain, its missing parts supplied by reference TRBV15 and TRBJ1-1, is DAMVIQNPRYQVTQFGKPVTLSCSQTLNHNVMYWYQQKSSQAPKLLFHYYDKDFNNEADTPDNFQSRRPNTSFCFLDIRSPGLGDTAMYLCATSTYTEAFFGQGTRLTVV.

CDR3 sequence reads: CASSQDIGYEQYF. CDR3 coding DNA: TGCGCCAGCAGCCAAGATATCGGCTACGAGCAGTACTTC. V is TRBV4-1 and J is TRBJ2-7, with D unresolved. With 0 bases removed from V and 3 bases from J, the gap between germline ends came to 6 bases. The germline CDR1 and CDR2 sequences are MGHRA and YSYEKL. This CDR3 contains 13 residues.

This clone was picked up one time. V is TRBV7-9 and J is TRBJ2-5; D is perhaps TRBD1 or TRBD2 (6 bases each). The V gene lost 2 bases and the J gene lost 4 bases, with 11 bases spanning the gap. The CDR3 runs to 14 residues. Germline V lookup: CDR1 SEHNR, CDR2 FQNEAQ (reference sequence). The CDR3 nucleotides are TGTGCCAGCAGCTTAACAGGGCGGGGAGAGACCCAGTACTTC. Translation gives CASSLTGRGETQYF.

J is TRBJ1-5 and V is TRBV19, with D possibly matching TRBD1 (5 bases). Trimming removed 5 bases from V and 3 bases from J, with 11 bases in between. The CDR3 runs to 14 residues. Germline-derived CDR1 and CDR2 are LNHDA and SQIVND (reference sequence). In DNA form, the CDR3 reads TGTGCCAGTAGTTCCGGGACGGTCAATCAGCCCCAGCATTTT. Its protein is CASSSGTVNQPQHF.

J is TRBJ1-5 and V is TRBV6-5; perhaps TRBD1 as D (5 bases). The CDR3 runs 14 residues. The V and J ends lost 7 bases and 5 bases respectively, with 15 bases between them. The germline V gene has CDR1 MNHEY and CDR2 SVGAGI. CDR3 in DNA: TGTGCCAGCATGGCAGGGAGGGGAGATCAGCCCCAGCATTTT. Amino acids: CASMAGRGDQPQHF.